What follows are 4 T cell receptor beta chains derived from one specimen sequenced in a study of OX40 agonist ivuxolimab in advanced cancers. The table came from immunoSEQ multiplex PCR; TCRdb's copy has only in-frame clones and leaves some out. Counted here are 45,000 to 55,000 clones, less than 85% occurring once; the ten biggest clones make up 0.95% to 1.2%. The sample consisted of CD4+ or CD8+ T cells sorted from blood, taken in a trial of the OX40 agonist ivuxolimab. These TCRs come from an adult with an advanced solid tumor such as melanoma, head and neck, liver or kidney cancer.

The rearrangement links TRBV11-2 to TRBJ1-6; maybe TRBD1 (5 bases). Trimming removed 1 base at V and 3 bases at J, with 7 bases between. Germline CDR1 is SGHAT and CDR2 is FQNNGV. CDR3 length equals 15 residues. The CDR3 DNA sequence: TGTGCCAGCAGCTTAGGGGGGTTCTATAATTCACCCCTCCACTTT. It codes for CASSLGGFYNSPLHF.

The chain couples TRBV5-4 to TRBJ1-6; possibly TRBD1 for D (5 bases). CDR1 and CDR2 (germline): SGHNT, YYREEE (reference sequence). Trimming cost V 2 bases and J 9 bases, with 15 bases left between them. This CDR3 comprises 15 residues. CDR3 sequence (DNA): TGTGCCAGCAGCTTCAACAGGTCCCCTAGTTCACCCCTCCACTTT. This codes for CASSFNRSPSSPLHF.

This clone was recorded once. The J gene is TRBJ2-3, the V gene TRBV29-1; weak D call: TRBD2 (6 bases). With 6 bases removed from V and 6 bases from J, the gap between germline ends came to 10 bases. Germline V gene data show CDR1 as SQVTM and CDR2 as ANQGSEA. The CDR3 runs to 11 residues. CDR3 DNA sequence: TGCAGCGTCGGGAGTGGGGATACGCAGTATTTT. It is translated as CSVGSGDTQYF.

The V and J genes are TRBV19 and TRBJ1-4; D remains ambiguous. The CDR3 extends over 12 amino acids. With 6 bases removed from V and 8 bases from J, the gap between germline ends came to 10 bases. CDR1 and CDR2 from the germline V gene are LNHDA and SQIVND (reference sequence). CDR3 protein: CASSNEEEKLFF. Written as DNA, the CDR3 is TGTGCCAGTAGCAACGAGGAGGAAAAACTGTTTTTT.